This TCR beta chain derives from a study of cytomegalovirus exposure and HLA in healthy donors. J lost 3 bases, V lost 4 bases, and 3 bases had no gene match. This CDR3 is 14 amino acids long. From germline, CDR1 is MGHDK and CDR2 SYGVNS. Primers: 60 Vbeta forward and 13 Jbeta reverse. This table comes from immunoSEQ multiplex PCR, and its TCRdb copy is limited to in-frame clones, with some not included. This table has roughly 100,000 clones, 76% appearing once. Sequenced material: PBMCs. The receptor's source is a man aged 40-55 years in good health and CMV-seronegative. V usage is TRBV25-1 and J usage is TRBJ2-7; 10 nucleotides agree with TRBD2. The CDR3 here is CASSGAGGLYEQYF. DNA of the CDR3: TGTGCCAGCAGTGGAGCGGGGGGGCTCTACGAGCAGTACTTC.